This is a list of T cell receptor beta chains from one sample in a study of post-analysis software for immune sequencing data. TCRdb reprocessed the PCR reads via MiXCR and lists one record per CDR3 protein. Of roughly 150,000 distinct CDR3 sequences listed, 30% to 45% are singletons. The sample consisted of blood, taken after autologous hematopoietic stem cell transplantation. All receptors derive from a girl aged 10 to 17 with multiple sclerosis. Each CDR3 is given with its conserved first and last residue. Fields, in order: clone size, D gene, J gene, V gene, CDR3 protein, CDR3 DNA. D genes are given only for firm matches. Clone size is shown for a subset of rows, as once, few, many or a class of expanded clone.

size: few; D: NA; J: TRBJ1-2; V: TRBV29-1; CDR3: CSVARVGVGYTF; DNA: TGCAGCGTTGCCAGGGTCGGAGTTGGCTACACCTTC
size: few; D: TRBD2; J: TRBJ2-5; V: TRBV7-2; CDR3: CASSPGLAGDKETQYF; DNA: TGTGCCAGCAGCCCGGGACTAGCGGGAGATAAAGAGACCCAGTACTTC
size: NA; D: TRBD1; J: TRBJ2-5; V: TRBV6-2/TRBV6-3; CDR3: CASSPTGMETQYF; DNA: TGTGCCAGCAGCCCGACAGGGATGGAGACCCAGTACTTC
size: NA; D: TRBD1; J: TRBJ1-6; V: TRBV27; CDR3: CASSLGQVNSPLHF; DNA: TGTGCCAGCAGCCTGGGACAGGTTAATTCACCCCTCCACTTT
size: few; D: NA; J: TRBJ1-1; V: TRBV10-3; CDR3: CAIRDENTEAFF; DNA: TGTGCCATCAGGGACGAGAACACTGAAGCTTTCTTT
size: NA; D: NA; J: TRBJ1-5; V: TRBV12-3/TRBV12-4; CDR3: CASSSGTRGNQPQHF; DNA: TGTGCCAGCAGTTCAGGAACAAGGGGAAATCAGCCCCAGCATTTT
size: NA; D: TRBD2; J: TRBJ2-1; V: TRBV7-3; CDR3: CASSLGGRREQFF; DNA: TGTGCCAGCAGCTTGGGCGGGAGGCGGGAGCAGTTCTTC
size: NA; D: TRBD1; J: TRBJ1-1; V: TRBV12-3/TRBV12-4; CDR3: CASGRTGFGTEAFF; DNA: TGTGCCAGCGGTAGGACAGGGTTTGGGACTGAAGCTTTCTTT
size: few; D: NA; J: TRBJ2-1; V: TRBV6-5; CDR3: CASSYSGDEQFF; DNA: TGTGCCAGCAGTTACTCGGGTGATGAGCAGTTCTTC
size: NA; D: NA; J: TRBJ1-1; V: TRBV20-1; CDR3: CSARGIGLGTEAFF; DNA: TGCAGTGCTAGAGGGATTGGCCTAGGCACTGAAGCTTTCTTT
size: NA; D: TRBD2; J: TRBJ2-1; V: TRBV12-3/TRBV12-4; CDR3: CASTRAGAPNEQFF; DNA: TGTGCCAGCACCAGAGCGGGGGCCCCCAATGAGCAGTTCTTC
size: few; D: NA; J: TRBJ1-5; V: TRBV30; CDR3: CAWSVLGLGNQPQHF; DNA: TGTGCCTGGAGTGTACTGGGTTTGGGCAATCAGCCCCAGCATTTT
size: many; D: NA; J: TRBJ2-7; V: TRBV20-1; CDR3: CSALDRLSYEQYF; DNA: TGCAGTGCCCTCGACAGGCTCTCCTACGAGCAGTACTTC
size: few; D: NA; J: TRBJ1-2; V: TRBV20-1; CDR3: CSGYTPNYGYTF; DNA: TGCAGTGGTTACACGCCGAACTATGGCTACACCTTC
size: NA; D: TRBD2; J: TRBJ2-7; V: TRBV4-2; CDR3: CASSQDPASGRAGEQYF; DNA: TGTGCCAGCAGCCAAGATCCCGCTAGCGGGAGGGCGGGCGAGCAGTACTTC
size: medium-sized; D: TRBD2; J: TRBJ2-5; V: TRBV6-2/TRBV6-3; CDR3: CASRLLGLAGPQETQYF; DNA: TGTGCCAGCAGACTACTGGGACTAGCGGGACCACAAGAGACCCAGTACTTC
size: few; D: TRBD1; J: TRBJ2-6; V: TRBV20-1; CDR3: CSARGPGGNVLTF; DNA: TGCAGTGCTAGAGGGCCAGGGGGCAACGTCCTGACTTTC
size: NA; D: NA; J: TRBJ2-1; V: TRBV5-1; CDR3: CASSLSSEQFF; DNA: TGCGCCAGCAGCTTGTCATCCGAGCAGTTCTTC
size: NA; D: NA; J: TRBJ2-3; V: TRBV20-1; CDR3: CSARKSGVSTDTQYF; DNA: TGCAGTGCTAGAAAATCGGGGGTTAGCACAGATACGCAGTATTTT
size: NA; D: NA; J: TRBJ2-5; V: TRBV10-3; CDR3: CAIRDGRETQYF; DNA: TGTGCCATCAGAGATGGACGAGAGACCCAGTACTTC
size: NA; D: TRBD2; J: TRBJ2-3; V: TRBV5-1; CDR3: CASSLGGAGADTQYF; DNA: TGCGCCAGCAGCTTGGGGGGAGCGGGAGCAGATACGCAGTATTTT
size: NA; D: NA; J: TRBJ2-7; V: TRBV4-1; CDR3: CASSQEPGDRTLYEQYF; DNA: TGCGCCAGCAGCCAAGAACCAGGGGACCGGACCTTGTACGAGCAGTACTTC
size: few; D: NA; J: TRBJ1-2; V: TRBV3-1; CDR3: CASSQGAGGYTF; DNA: TGTGCCAGCAGCCAGGGGGCTGGAGGCTACACCTTC
size: NA; D: NA; J: TRBJ2-7; V: TRBV9; CDR3: CASSVSDGYEQYF; DNA: TGTGCCAGCAGCGTATCGGACGGCTACGAGCAGTACTTC
size: few; D: TRBD2; J: TRBJ2-3; V: TRBV29-1; CDR3: CSGTSETQYF; DNA: TGCAGCGGTACTAGCGAGACGCAGTATTTT
size: few; D: NA; J: TRBJ2-3; V: TRBV7-2; CDR3: CASSLALSTDTQYF; DNA: TGTGCCAGCAGCTTAGCGCTTAGCACAGATACGCAGTATTTT
size: NA; D: NA; J: TRBJ2-5; V: TRBV20-1; CDR3: CSARLAKNEQYF; DNA: TGCAGTGCTAGACTGGCGAAGAATGAGCAGTACTTC
size: NA; D: TRBD2; J: TRBJ2-5; V: TRBV11-3; CDR3: CASSSRDSLAGVIETQYF; DNA: TGTGCCAGCAGCTCACGGGACAGTCTAGCGGGAGTAATAGAGACCCAGTACTTC
size: few; D: TRBD2; J: TRBJ2-7; V: TRBV4-1; CDR3: CASSQAGTSGRAFRPYEQYF; DNA: TGCGCCAGCAGCCAAGCCGGGACTAGCGGGAGGGCCTTTCGTCCCTACGAGCAGTACTTC
size: NA; D: TRBD2; J: TRBJ2-7; V: TRBV12-3/TRBV12-4; CDR3: CASGTAGGNYEQYF; DNA: TGTGCCAGTGGGACGGCGGGAGGTAACTACGAGCAGTACTTC
size: NA; D: TRBD2; J: TRBJ2-1; V: TRBV7-6; CDR3: CASSLGLAEGPSSYNERFF; DNA: TGTGCCAGCAGCTTAGGACTAGCGGAGGGCCCCAGCTCCTACAATGAGCGGTTCTTC
size: NA; D: TRBD1; J: TRBJ1-4; V: TRBV7-2; CDR3: CAVSRTGATNEKLFF; DNA: TGTGCAGTCTCGAGGACAGGGGCAACTAATGAAAAACTGTTTTTT
size: NA; D: NA; J: TRBJ2-1; V: TRBV5-1; CDR3: CASSPIDVNEQFF; DNA: TGCGCCAGCAGCCCCATTGACGTTAATGAGCAGTTCTTC
size: NA; D: NA; J: TRBJ2-3; V: TRBV24-1; CDR3: CATSDCGLEADTQYF; DNA: TGTGCCACCAGTGATTGCGGGCTAGAGGCAGATACGCAGTATTTT